Presented here are 15 T cell receptor beta chains from one specimen sequenced in a study of OX40 agonist ivuxolimab in advanced cancers. Generated by immunoSEQ multiplex PCR, the TCRdb table keeps only in-frame clones and is missing some. The top ten clones hold approximately 13% of a sample with tens of thousands of clones, about four fifths of them seen once. The sample in question was CD4+ or CD8+ T cells sorted from blood, obtained in a trial of the OX40 agonist ivuxolimab. These receptors originate from an adult with an advanced solid tumor such as melanoma, head and neck, liver or kidney cancer.

The chain employs TRBV6-6 and TRBJ1-1; D perhaps matches TRBD1 (6 bases). V was cut by 10 bases and J by 4 bases, with 10 bases left in between. The CDR3 consists of 11 residues. Germline-derived CDR1 and CDR2 are MNHNY and SVGAGI (reference sequence). CDR3 sequence: CATRGGTEAFF. The CDR3 bases are TGTGCCACCAGAGGGGGCACTGAAGCTTTCTTT.

This sequence joins TRBV7-9 and TRBJ2-5; a weak D match, TRBD2 (6 bases). The V gene lost 8 bases and the J gene lost 5 bases, with 21 bases spanning the gap. The CDR3 sequence is 15 residues long. Germline CDR1 and CDR2: SEHNR and FQNEAQ (reference sequence). The CDR3, as DNA: TGTGCCAGCTATGGGACGGGAGAGCGACGGGAGACCCAGTACTTC. It specifies CASYGTGERRETQYF.

The chain carries TRBV7-2 and TRBJ1-5, with 10 bases matching TRBD1. Trimming cost V 4 bases and J 6 bases; bases outside gene matches: 6. This CDR3 has 15 amino acids. The V gene's germline CDR1 is SGHTA and CDR2 FQGNSA. CDR3 in amino acids: CASSSGTGVRQPQHF. CDR3 DNA: TGTGCCAGCAGCTCCGGGACAGGGGTTCGTCAGCCCCAGCATTTT. The whole variable domain, remainder taken from reference TRBV7-2 and TRBJ1-5, is GAGVSQSPSNKVTEKGKDVELRCDPISGHTALYWYRQSLGQGLEFLIYFQGNSAPDKSGLPSDRFSAERTGGSVSTLTIQRTQQEDSAVYLCASSSGTGVRQPQHFGDGTRLSIL.

V usage is TRBV7-3 and J usage is TRBJ1-1; possible D gene TRBD1, 5 bases. The CDR3 runs to 13 residues. Between the trimmed V and J ends, which lost 3 bases and 3 bases, there was a span of 8 bases. CDR1 is SGHTA, CDR2 FQGTGA, per germline. CDR3 residues: CASSFGGDTEAFF. The CDR3 DNA is TGTGCCAGCAGCTTTGGGGGTGACACTGAAGCTTTCTTT.

This chain links TRBV9 with TRBJ2-2, with 8 positions matching TRBD2. The germline CDR1 and CDR2 sequences are SGDLS and YYNGEE. The CDR3 runs to 16 residues. The junction had 3 bases not matched to a gene; V was cut back by 1 base and J by 1 base. CDR3 DNA sequence: TGTGCCAGCAGCGTAAACAGCGGGAGGAACACCGGGGAGCTGTTTTTT. It is translated as CASSVNSGRNTGELFF. The full variable domain, in which reference TRBV9 and TRBJ2-2 provide the parts outside the CDR3, is DSGVTQTPKHLITATGQRVTLRCSPRSGDLSVYWYQQSLDQGLQFLIQYYNGEERAKGNILERFSAQQFPDLHSELNLSSLELGDSALYFCASSVNSGRNTGELFFGEGSRLTVL.

The V call is TRBV2, the J call TRBJ1-2; perhaps TRBD1 as D (5 bases). The CDR3 has 13 amino acids. The germline CDR1 and CDR2 sequences are SNHLY and FYNNEI. The V end lost 4 bases, the J end lost 6 bases, and 12 bases lay between the germline ends. In DNA form, the CDR3 reads TGTGCCAGCAGTGTTTCACAGGATGATGGCTACACCTTC. Its protein is CASSVSQDDGYTF.

V and J are TRBV2 and TRBJ1-3, with a tentative D call TRBD1 (6 bases). The germline CDR1 and CDR2 sequences are SNHLY and FYNNEI. V was pared by 6 bases and J by 0 bases, with 15 bases between. CDR3 size: 16 residues. The CDR3 DNA sequence: TGTGCCAGCAGCTACTCCGACAGGACCTCTGGAAACACCATATATTTT. This encodes CASSYSDRTSGNTIYF.

The chain couples TRBV7-8 to TRBJ2-1, with D perhaps TRBD2 (5 bases). V was clipped by 0 bases and J by 0 bases, with 6 bases between them. The CDR3 runs 15 residues. CDR1 is SGHVS, CDR2 FQNEAQ, per germline. CDR3 nucleotide sequence: TGTGCCAGCAGCTTAGCGGGAGCCTCCTACAATGAGCAGTTCTTC. It specifies CASSLAGASYNEQFF.

This chain joins TRBV9 and TRBJ2-5; D is possibly TRBD1 or TRBD2 (5 bases each). This CDR3 spans 12 amino acids. The germline V gene has CDR1 SGDLS and CDR2 YYNGEE. Between the trimmed V and J ends, which lost 6 bases and 10 bases, there was a span of 16 bases. CDR3 in amino acids: CASNRDGMDQYF. The CDR3 DNA is TGTGCCAGCAACCGGGACGGTATGGACCAGTACTTC.

The V and J genes are TRBV19 and TRBJ2-3; TRBD2 matches at 8 bases. CDR1 and CDR2 from the germline V gene are LNHDA and SQIVND (reference sequence). The CDR3 is 15 residues long. V gave up 6 bases and J gave up 2 bases; unmatched junction bases: 7. This CDR3 reads CASRGTRLSTDTQYF. DNA for the CDR3: TGTGCCAGTAGAGGGACTAGACTGTCCACAGATACGCAGTATTTT.

This chain links TRBV2 with TRBJ2-4, with TRBD2 matching over 10 bases. The junction had 9 bases not matched to a gene; V was cut back by 6 bases and J by 1 base. From germline, CDR1 is SNHLY and CDR2 FYNNEI. The CDR3 extends over 17 amino acids. CDR3 nucleotides: TGTGCCAGCAGCGTAATAGCGGGAGGAGGGGCCAAAAACATTCAGTACTTC. Residues: CASSVIAGGGAKNIQYF.

The chain is built from TRBV30 and TRBJ1-4; perhaps TRBD1 as D (5 bases). The V end was cut by 3 bases, the J end by 8 bases, with 19 bases between. The germline V gene has CDR1 GTSNPN and CDR2 SVGIG (reference sequence). This CDR3 region has 15 residues. The CDR3 nucleotides are TGTGCCTGGAGCCTTCTTAGGGGCAGCGCCGAAAAACTGTTTTTT. Its translation: CAWSLLRGSAEKLFF.

This clone has more than one count but fewer than ten. V gene TRBV4-2 combines with J gene TRBJ2-2; 7 bases are shared with TRBD2. The CDR3 has 16 amino acids. Looked up from germline, CDR1 is LGHNA and CDR2 is YNFKEQ. The V gene end was trimmed by 2 bases and the J gene end by 4 bases; junction bases not matched to a gene: 7. The chain's CDR3 is CASSQQAGAGTGELFF. In DNA, the CDR3 is TGTGCCAGCAGCCAACAGGCGGGAGCGGGCACCGGGGAGCTGTTTTTT.

In this sample, this clone turned up once. The chain has TRBV9 and TRBJ2-5, with D possibly called TRBD1 or TRBD2 (5 bases each). The germline gives CDR1 SGDLS, CDR2 YYNGEE. V was clipped by 6 bases and J by 4 bases, with 16 bases between them. CDR3 length equals 14 residues. As DNA, the CDR3 is TGTGCCAGCAACCCGGGGACGGCCTCAGAGACCCAGTACTTC. Amino acids: CASNPGTASETQYF.

V is TRBV7-2 and J is TRBJ1-2; no reliable D call. The CDR3 loop spans 14 amino acids. V lost 1 base, J lost 8 bases, and 14 bases lay in between. Germline V gene lookup returns CDR1 SGHTA and CDR2 FQGNSA. The CDR3 here is CASSLEDGIRGYTF. CDR3 bases: TGTGCCAGCAGCTTAGAGGACGGTATACGAGGCTACACCTTC.